These 5 T cell receptor beta chains came from one sample sequenced in a study of cytomegalovirus exposure and HLA in healthy donors. The PCR employed 60 Vbeta primers together with 13 Jbeta primers. The protocol was immunoSEQ multiplex PCR, while the TCRdb copy is restricted to in-frame clones and leaves out a portion. The sample consists of about 120,000 clones, about 62% of them appearing once. The sequenced sample consisted of PBMCs. The receptors come from a woman aged 40-49 years in good health and CMV-seropositive.

The chain carries TRBV19 and TRBJ1-2, with a tentative D call TRBD1 (6 bases). The CDR3 runs 12 residues. Between the trimmed V and J ends, which lost 4 bases and 6 bases, there was a span of 9 bases. Germline CDR1 and CDR2: LNHDA and SQIVND (reference sequence). The DNA for the CDR3 is TGTGCCAGTAGTACTACAGGGCATGGCTACACCTTC. This encodes CASSTTGHGYTF.

V gene TRBV7-9 combines with J gene TRBJ2-5; 11 bases align to TRBD2. With 5 bases clipped from V and 5 bases from J, the junction kept 10 bases outside the gene matches. Per the germline V gene, CDR1 is SEHNR and CDR2 is FQNEAQ (reference sequence). This CDR3 has 16 residues. CDR3 DNA sequence: TGTGCCAGCAGCATGAATAGCGGGGGGGCCTTTGAGACCCAGTACTTC. It is translated as CASSMNSGGAFETQYF.

The V gene is TRBV19, the J gene TRBJ2-7; 10 positions match TRBD2. This CDR3 spans 15 amino acids. V shed 1 base, J shed 3 bases, and the junction held 3 bases outside the gene matches. CDR1 LNHDA and CDR2 SQIVND come from the germline V gene (reference sequence). This CDR3 reads CASSIVLAGVYEQYF. The CDR3 bases are TGTGCCAGTAGTATAGTTCTAGCGGGAGTCTACGAGCAGTACTTC.

The V gene is TRBV5-4, the J gene TRBJ1-2; TRBD1 aligns across 7 bases. Germline CDR1 is SGHNT and CDR2 is YYREEE (reference sequence). Germline trimming cut 4 bases from V and 6 bases from J; bases unmatched to any gene: 6. This CDR3 has 13 residues. The CDR3 protein is CASSLPTGDGYTF. CDR3 DNA: TGTGCCAGCAGCCTACCTACAGGGGATGGCTACACCTTC.

This chain connects TRBV19 to TRBJ1-1, with 7 bases that match TRBD1. CDR1 LNHDA and CDR2 SQIVND come from the germline V gene (reference sequence). The V gene end was trimmed by 4 bases and the J gene end by 2 bases; junction bases not matched to a gene: 10. The CDR3 spans 16 residues. CDR3 amino acids: CASSNLRTGSNTEAFF. The CDR3 nucleotides are TGTGCCAGTAGTAACCTTAGGACAGGATCAAACACTGAAGCTTTCTTT.